The rows below give T cell receptor beta chains drawn from one sample of a study of blood T cell repertoires in COVID-19. This table comes from immunoSEQ multiplex PCR, and its TCRdb copy is limited to in-frame clones, with some not included. The top ten clones hold approximately 12% of a sample with approximately 170,000 clones, roughly four fifths of them seen once. The sample was peripheral blood. The receptors were gathered from a man aged 70-80 years who had recovered from COVID-19. CDR3s include the opening cysteine and the closing phenylalanine or tryptophan. D genes are given only for firm matches. Rows give clone size only sometimes, using once, few, many, or a class for an expanded clone.

TRBV28	NA	TRBJ1-2	NA	CASSRGNEAQFYGYTF	TGTGCCAGCAGTCGAGGGAACGAGGCGCAGTTTTATGGCTACACCTTC
TRBV30	NA	TRBJ1-5	NA	CAWSVEGGNQPQHF	TGTGCCTGGAGTGTAGAAGGGGGCAATCAGCCCCAGCATTTT
TRBV19	NA	TRBJ1-5	NA	CASSIASINQPQHF	TGTGCCAGTAGTATCGCCAGTATAAATCAGCCCCAGCATTTT
TRBV5-4	TRBD2	TRBJ2-6	NA	CASRSTSGSSGANVLTF	TGTGCCAGCAGATCGACTAGCGGGAGCTCTGGGGCCAACGTCCTGACTTTC
TRBV14	NA	TRBJ1-1	NA	CASSQARVRAFF	TGTGCCAGCAGCCAAGCCAGGGTCCGGGCTTTCTTT
TRBV5-1	TRBD1	TRBJ1-6	NA	CASSVTGDSTLHF	TGCGCCAGCAGCGTAACCGGGGACAGCACCCTCCACTTT
TRBV25-1	TRBD1	TRBJ1-3	once	CASRRDSSGNTIYF	TGTGCCAGCCGTCGGGACAGCTCTGGAAACACCATATATTTT
TRBV7-3	TRBD2	TRBJ2-1	NA	CASSSTGTSNEQFF	TGTGCCAGCAGCTCAACCGGGACTAGCAATGAGCAGTTCTTC
TRBV5-1	NA	TRBJ1-4	NA	CASSTDTTAELFF	TGCGCCAGCAGCACGGACACGACGGCGGAACTGTTTTTT
TRBV11-2	NA	TRBJ2-5	NA	CASSPLRGRGQETQYF	TGTGCCAGCAGCCCCCTCCGAGGGCGCGGACAAGAGACCCAGTACTTC
TRBV6-1	TRBD1	TRBJ1-5	many	CASSEKGGDQPQHF	TGTGCCAGCAGTGAGAAAGGGGGCGATCAGCCCCAGCATTTT
TRBV14	TRBD1	TRBJ2-7	NA	CASSPRTGRTHEQYF	TGTGCCAGCAGCCCAAGGACAGGGAGGACCCACGAGCAGTACTTC
TRBV12-3/TRBV12-4	NA	TRBJ2-2	few	CASSPQGLGELFF	TGTGCCAGCAGTCCCCAGGGACTCGGGGAGCTGTTTTTT
TRBV5-1	TRBD1	TRBJ2-7	few	CASSLARDSYEQYF	TGCGCCAGCAGCTTGGCTCGGGACAGCTACGAGCAGTACTTC
TRBV6-2/TRBV6-3	TRBD2	TRBJ2-7	NA	CASSWTGGVYEQYF	TGTGCCAGCAGTTGGACGGGAGGGGTTTACGAGCAGTACTTC
TRBV4-3	TRBD2	TRBJ2-1	NA	CASSQEFLAGHIEQFF	TGCGCCAGCAGCCAAGAATTCCTAGCGGGCCATATTGAGCAGTTCTTC
TRBV14	TRBD2	TRBJ2-5	NA	CASSPPGGGRTQYF	TGTGCCAGCAGCCCCCCGGGGGGAGGCCGGACCCAGTACTTC
TRBV5-4	TRBD1	TRBJ1-1	NA	CASSFPGQVNTEAFF	TGTGCCAGCAGCTTTCCGGGACAGGTGAACACTGAAGCTTTCTTT
TRBV6-5	TRBD1	TRBJ1-3	NA	CASSYADRAGNTIYF	TGTGCCAGCAGTTACGCGGACAGGGCTGGAAACACCATATATTTT
TRBV12-1	NA	TRBJ2-1	NA	CASSPRLAGYNEQFF	TGTGCCAGCAGCCCCCGGCTAGCGGGGTACAATGAGCAGTTCTTC
TRBV3-1/TRBV3-2	TRBD2	TRBJ2-2	NA	CASSLGLAVNTGELFF	TGTGCCAGCAGCCTGGGACTAGCGGTGAACACCGGGGAGCTGTTTTTT
TRBV10-3	TRBD1	TRBJ1-1	NA	CAIGQGSTEAFF	TGTGCCATAGGACAGGGTTCCACTGAAGCTTTCTTT
TRBV5-1	TRBD2	TRBJ2-7	NA	CASSLGTSGTYEQYF	TGCGCCAGCAGCTTGGGAACTAGCGGGACTTACGAGCAGTACTTC